This entry is about one TCR beta chain. CDR3 size: 11 residues. Trimming cost V 5 bases and J 10 bases; bases outside gene matches: 4. CDR1 is SGHVS, CDR2 FQNEAQ, per germline. This sample is drawn from a study of blood T cell repertoires in COVID-19. At the level of the study: Whether acute or convalescent, the COVID-19 samples came from the United States, Italy and Spain. PBMCs, B-cell-depleted T cells, or T cells were the source of the cDNA or gDNA that made up the material.

Sequencing was performed with immunoSEQ multiplex PCR; in TCRdb, only in-frame clones are kept and a portion is missing. The sample records tens of thousands of clones, about nine tenths being singletons. This TCR was recovered from a human donor in a cohort sampled during active COVID-19. The source material was peripheral blood. The V and J genes are TRBV7-8 and TRBJ2-5, with TRBD2 matching 7 bases. The CDR3 loop is CASSPWDYQYF. The DNA of the CDR3 is TGTGCCAGCAGCCCCTGGGACTACCAGTACTTC.